This T cell receptor beta chain was sequenced in a study of T cell responses to AZD1222 COVID-19 vaccine. Measured with immunoSEQ multiplex PCR; TCRdb has only the in-frame clones, and not every one. Of some 130,000 clones detected, about 93% appear once; the ten largest clones hold around 6.5%. Study-wide results and caveats: Regions 160-218 and 743-854 dominated among vaccine-associated CD4 TCRs spanning spike. The study reported that nearly half of spike-specific TCRs target unmutated variant regions.

As for this clone: As yet, its antigen is unknown.

V gave up 0 bases and J gave up 6 bases, with 9 bases separating them. CDR1 is SGDLS and CDR2 is YYNGEE in the germline V gene. The CDR3 sequence is 13 residues long. The gene calls are TRBV9 and TRBJ1-2; no clear D gene. Sequencing used peripheral blood, obtained 28 days after the second AZD1222 dose. The clonotype was recovered from an adult who received the AZD1222 COVID-19 vaccine. CDR3: CASSVDQLNGYTF. The CDR3 DNA is TGTGCCAGCAGCGTAGATCAGCTTAATGGCTACACCTTC.